This T cell receptor beta chain was captured by sequencing in a study of regulatory T cells in long-lasting Graves disease. Background on the study: Under 3 months of antithyroid drugs had been taken by newly diagnosed Graves' patients.

Trimming cost V 7 bases and J 6 bases; bases outside gene matches: 8. The germline CDR1 and CDR2 sequences are SEHNR and FQNEAQ (reference sequence). The CDR3 spans 15 residues. HTBI primers from iRepertoire and Arm-PCR of CDR3 regions yielded the TCR beta libraries. Using its own MiXCR run on the multiplex PCR reads, TCRdb lists one record per CDR3 protein. The data hold about 520,000 distinct CDR3 sequences, with 9.5% to 15% observed a single time. Described time point: newly diagnosed GD, antithyroid drugs for less than 3 months. The authors made the TCR library using RNA they extracted from PBMCs. These data were also filed under a second study, of T cells in Graves' hyperthyroidism and ophthalmopathy.

The material was peripheral blood mononuclear cells (PBMCs), obtained at new diagnosis, from a patient treated with antithyroid drugs. The J gene is TRBJ2-1, the V gene TRBV7-9, with 11 bases aligning to TRBD2. The receptor was isolated from a woman aged 25 to 39 with Graves disease. The CDR3 reads CASTTGLAGGNEQFF. The CDR3 coding sequence is TGTGCCAGCACCACCGGGCTAGCGGGAGGCAATGAGCAGTTCTTC.